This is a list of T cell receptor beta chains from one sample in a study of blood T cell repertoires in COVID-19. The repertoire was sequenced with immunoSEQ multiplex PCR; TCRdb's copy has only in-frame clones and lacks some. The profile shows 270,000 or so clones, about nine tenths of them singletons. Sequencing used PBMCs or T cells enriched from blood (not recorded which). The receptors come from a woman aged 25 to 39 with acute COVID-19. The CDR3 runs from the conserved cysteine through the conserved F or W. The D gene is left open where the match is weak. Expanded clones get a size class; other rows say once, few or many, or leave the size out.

cdr3_aa: CASSQEGANTEAFF
cdr3_nt: TGTGCCAGCAGCCAAGAGGGGGCGAACACTGAAGCTTTCTTT
v_call: TRBV14
clone_size: NA
d_call: NA
j_call: TRBJ1-1

cdr3_aa: CASSQEVASGPEADTQYF
cdr3_nt: TGTGCCAGCAGCCAAGAAGTGGCTAGCGGCCCTGAGGCAGATACGCAGTATTTT
v_call: TRBV4-2
clone_size: NA
d_call: TRBD2
j_call: TRBJ2-3

cdr3_aa: CASSLDLRGTGELFF
cdr3_nt: TGTGCCAGCAGCTTAGACCTTCGGGGCACCGGGGAGCTGTTTTTT
v_call: TRBV5-4
clone_size: NA
d_call: NA
j_call: TRBJ2-2

cdr3_aa: CASSNSWRLAGRGEQFF
cdr3_nt: TGTGCCAGCAGCAATTCGTGGAGACTAGCAGGGCGCGGTGAGCAGTTCTTC
v_call: TRBV21-1
clone_size: NA
d_call: NA
j_call: TRBJ2-1

cdr3_aa: CASSPQGGYGYTF
cdr3_nt: TGCGCCAGCAGCCCCCAGGGGGGCTATGGCTACACCTTC
v_call: TRBV4-3
clone_size: many
d_call: TRBD1
j_call: TRBJ1-2

cdr3_aa: CAWSVRGLQGSGGSPLHF
cdr3_nt: TGTGCCTGGAGTGTAAGAGGCCTACAGGGGTCGGGTGGATCACCCCTCCACTTT
v_call: TRBV30
clone_size: NA
d_call: TRBD1
j_call: TRBJ1-6

cdr3_aa: CASSFYSTGELFF
cdr3_nt: TGTGCCAGCAGCTTCTACTCCACCGGGGAGCTGTTTTTT
v_call: TRBV5-4
clone_size: few
d_call: NA
j_call: TRBJ2-2

cdr3_aa: CASSQGAGTGDYNQPQHF
cdr3_nt: TGCGCCAGCAGCCAGGGGGCCGGGACAGGGGACTACAATCAGCCCCAGCATTTT
v_call: TRBV4-3
clone_size: once
d_call: TRBD1
j_call: TRBJ1-5

cdr3_aa: CASSLVPSPEAFF
cdr3_nt: TGTGCCAGCAGTTTAGTACCTAGCCCTGAAGCTTTCTTT
v_call: TRBV12-3/TRBV12-4
clone_size: NA
d_call: NA
j_call: TRBJ1-1

cdr3_aa: CASSFQGSEQFF
cdr3_nt: TGTGCCAGCAGTTTCCAGGGTAGTGAGCAGTTCTTC
v_call: TRBV27
clone_size: NA
d_call: NA
j_call: TRBJ2-1

cdr3_aa: CASTLAGDSGNTIYF
cdr3_nt: TGTGCCAGTACCCTCGCCGGAGACTCTGGAAACACCATATATTTT
v_call: TRBV19
clone_size: NA
d_call: NA
j_call: TRBJ1-3